Sequencing of this T cell receptor beta chain was carried out in a study of shared clonotypes between healthy human individuals. General study findings and limits: Against clonotypes common to all four donors, non-shared ones had lower generation probabilities. As a rule, naive subsets had a larger estimated richness than memory subsets.

About this clone: Its specificity is not known.

As defined, naive CD8 cells were CD45RO-negative and positively selected for CCR7, with terminally differentiated effector memory CD45RA+ cells excluded. Clones were read by immunoSEQ multiplex PCR, and TCRdb kept only the in-frame ones, dropping some. Of about 2 million clones listed, over 85% are singletons. Germline V CDR1 and CDR2: SQVTM, ANQGSEA. The CDR3 has 12 amino acids. The germline V and J ends were trimmed by 6 bases and 8 bases, with 15 bases remaining between them. What was sequenced was naive CD8+ T cells sorted from blood. The receptor was derived from a man aged 18 to 30 in good health. The V and J genes are TRBV29-1 and TRBJ2-3; D is undetermined. CDR3 protein: CSVGDEDGTQYF. The CDR3 DNA reads as TGCAGCGTCGGTGACGAGGACGGTACGCAGTATTTT.